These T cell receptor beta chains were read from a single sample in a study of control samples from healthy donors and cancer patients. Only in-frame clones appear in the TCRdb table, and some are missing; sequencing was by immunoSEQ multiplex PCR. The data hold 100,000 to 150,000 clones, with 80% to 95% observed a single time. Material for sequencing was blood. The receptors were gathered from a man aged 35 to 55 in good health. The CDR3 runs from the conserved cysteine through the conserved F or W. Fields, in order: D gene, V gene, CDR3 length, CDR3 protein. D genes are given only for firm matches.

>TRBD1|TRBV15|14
CATSTSQGDTEAFF
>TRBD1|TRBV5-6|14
CASSLIQGARGYTF
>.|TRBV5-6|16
CASSSGGTGYNSPLHF
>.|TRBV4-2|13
CASSLDGNEKLFF
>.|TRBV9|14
CASSVGDTVNEQYF
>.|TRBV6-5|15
CASSRSVLGGTEAFF
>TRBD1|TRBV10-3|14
CAISDDRGSYGYTF
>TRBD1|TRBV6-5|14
CASRETGTNTEAFF
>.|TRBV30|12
CAWSGQGNTIYF
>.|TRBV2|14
CASVGINRQETQYF
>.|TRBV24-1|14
CATSDYPPDRTQYF
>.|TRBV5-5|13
CASSLGSAGELFF
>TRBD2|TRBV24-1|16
CATSDPSGDNEETQYF
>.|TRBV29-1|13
CSVDLGLNEKLFF
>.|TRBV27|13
CASSGERNTEAFF
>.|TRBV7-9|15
CASTLAGNGDEKLFF
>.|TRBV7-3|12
CASSLKADEQYF
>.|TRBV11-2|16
CASSLAIGGIEETQYF
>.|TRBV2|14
CASRGGGTNEKLFF
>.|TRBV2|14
CASTPGTLSSPLHF
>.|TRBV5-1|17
CASSLRGGDSGANVLTF
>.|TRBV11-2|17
CASSPLQRVFSYNEQFF
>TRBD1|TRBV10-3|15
CAISESSSGGTEAFF
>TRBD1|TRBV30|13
CAWSEQGGSPLHF
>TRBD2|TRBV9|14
CASSAGGGPDTQYF
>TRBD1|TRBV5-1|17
CASSLAAEGARVDRQFF
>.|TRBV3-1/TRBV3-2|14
CASSQVLGLGGQYF
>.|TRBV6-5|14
CASSPTTAGNTIYF
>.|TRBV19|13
CASSTTGAETQYF
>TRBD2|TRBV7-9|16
CASSLALAGTYNEQFF
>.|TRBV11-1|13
CASSLEGGTEAFF
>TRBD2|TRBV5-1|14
CASSLTSGGYEQYF
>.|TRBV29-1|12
CSVRREQETQYF
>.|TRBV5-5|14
CASSLSSGLNEQFF
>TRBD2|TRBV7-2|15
CASSLEIQRGDTQYF
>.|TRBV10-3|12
CAISPPGNTIYF
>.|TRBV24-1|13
CATIRLSLNEQFF
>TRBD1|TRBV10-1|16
CASSESIGTGVTEQYF
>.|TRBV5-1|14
CASSPPSGANVLTF
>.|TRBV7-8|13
CASSFGQTYEQYF
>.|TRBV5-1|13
CASSFGVGETQYF
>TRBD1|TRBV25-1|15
CASSETRTGRNEQFF
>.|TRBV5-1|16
CASSREQGSYNSPLHF
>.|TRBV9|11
CASSGKGGGTF
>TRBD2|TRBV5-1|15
CASSLGSGGLNEQFF
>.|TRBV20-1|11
CSARAGDTQYF